This TCR beta chain was identified during a study of blood T cell repertoires in COVID-19. TCRdb's copy holds only in-frame clones and misses some; the assay was immunoSEQ multiplex PCR. The sample holds roughly 67,000 clones; around 87% are singletons and the top ten take roughly 1.2%. Trimming left V 2 bases short and J 0 bases short, with 9 bases between. The length of the CDR3 is 15 residues. Looked up from germline, CDR1 is MNHEY and CDR2 is SMNVEV (reference sequence). The sequenced sample consisted of peripheral blood. The V call is TRBV27, the J call TRBJ2-3; no firm D call. The TCR comes from a woman aged 60-70 years with acute or convalescent COVID-19. The CDR3: CASSLGQSSTDTQYF. Written as DNA, the CDR3 is TGTGCCAGCAGTTTAGGGCAGTCTAGCACAGATACGCAGTATTTT.